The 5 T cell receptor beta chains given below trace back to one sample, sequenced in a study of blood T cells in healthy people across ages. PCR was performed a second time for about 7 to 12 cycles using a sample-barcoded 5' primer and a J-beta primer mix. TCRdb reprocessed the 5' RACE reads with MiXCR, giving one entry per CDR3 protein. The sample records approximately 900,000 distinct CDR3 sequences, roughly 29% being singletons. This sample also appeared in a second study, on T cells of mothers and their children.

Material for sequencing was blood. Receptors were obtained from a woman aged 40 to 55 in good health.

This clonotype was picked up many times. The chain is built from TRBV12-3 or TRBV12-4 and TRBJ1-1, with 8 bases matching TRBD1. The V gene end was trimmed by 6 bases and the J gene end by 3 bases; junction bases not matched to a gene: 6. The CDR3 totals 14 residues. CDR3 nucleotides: TGTGCCAGCAGCCCAACAGGGGGGGACACTGAAGCTTTCTTT. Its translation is CASSPTGGDTEAFF.

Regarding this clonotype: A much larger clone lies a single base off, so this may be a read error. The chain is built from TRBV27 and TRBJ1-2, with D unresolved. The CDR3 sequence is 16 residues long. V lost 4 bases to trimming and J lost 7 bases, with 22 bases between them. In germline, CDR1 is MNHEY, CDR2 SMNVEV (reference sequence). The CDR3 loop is CASSSPLKLDHSGYTF. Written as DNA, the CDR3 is TGTGCCAGCAGTTCCCCCCTGAAGCTCGACCACTCTGGCTACACCTTC.

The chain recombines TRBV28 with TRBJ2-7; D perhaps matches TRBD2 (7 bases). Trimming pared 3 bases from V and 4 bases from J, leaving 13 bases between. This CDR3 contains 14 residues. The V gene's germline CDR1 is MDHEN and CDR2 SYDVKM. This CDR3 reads CASSLWGGVYEQYF. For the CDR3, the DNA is TGTGCCAGCAGTTTGTGGGGGGGCGTATACGAGCAGTACTTC.

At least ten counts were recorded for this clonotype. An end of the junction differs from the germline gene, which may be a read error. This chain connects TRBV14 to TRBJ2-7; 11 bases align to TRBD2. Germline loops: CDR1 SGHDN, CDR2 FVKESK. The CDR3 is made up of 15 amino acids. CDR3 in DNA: TGTGCCTGCAGCCCCCGACTAGCGGGGCTTTGGGAGCAGTACTTC. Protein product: CACSPRLAGLWEQYF.

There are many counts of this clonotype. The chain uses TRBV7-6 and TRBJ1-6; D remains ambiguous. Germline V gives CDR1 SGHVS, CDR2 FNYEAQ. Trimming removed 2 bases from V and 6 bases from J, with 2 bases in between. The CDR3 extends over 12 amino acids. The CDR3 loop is CASSLPNSPLHF. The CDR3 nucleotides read TGTGCCAGCAGCTTACCTAATTCACCCCTCCACTTT.